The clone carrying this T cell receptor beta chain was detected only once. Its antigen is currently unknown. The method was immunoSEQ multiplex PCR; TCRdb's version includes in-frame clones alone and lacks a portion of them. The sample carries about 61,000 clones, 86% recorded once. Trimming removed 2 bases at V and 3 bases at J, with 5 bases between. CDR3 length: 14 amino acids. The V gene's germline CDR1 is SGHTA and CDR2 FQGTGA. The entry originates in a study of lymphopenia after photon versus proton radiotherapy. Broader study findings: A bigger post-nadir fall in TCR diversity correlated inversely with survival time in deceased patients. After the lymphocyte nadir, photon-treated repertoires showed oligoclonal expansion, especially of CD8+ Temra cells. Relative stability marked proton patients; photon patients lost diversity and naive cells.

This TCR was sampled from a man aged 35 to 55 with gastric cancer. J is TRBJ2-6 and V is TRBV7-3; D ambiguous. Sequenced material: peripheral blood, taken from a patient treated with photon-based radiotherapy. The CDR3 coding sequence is TGTGCCAGCAGCTTAGACGGTGGGGCCAACGTCCTGACTTTC. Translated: CASSLDGGANVLTF.